The rows below give T cell receptor beta chains drawn from one sample of a study of cytomegalovirus exposure and HLA in healthy donors. This table comes from immunoSEQ multiplex PCR, and its TCRdb copy is limited to in-frame clones, with some not included. The profile covers under 250,000 clones, with 75% to 85% appearing a single time and 2.5% to 3% taken by the ten largest. The sample was PBMCs. The receptors stem from a woman between 35 and 50 years old in good health and CMV-seronegative. Each CDR3 is given with its conserved first and last residue. D genes are given only for firm matches. The listing skips clone size in some rows; elsewhere it reads once, few, many or a size class.

cdr3_length: 16
d_call: -
v_call: TRBV7-2
j_call: TRBJ2-7
clone_size: -
cdr3_aa: CASSLAPVISSYEQYF
cdr3_nt: TGTGCCAGCAGCTTAGCGCCGGTGATTTCCTCCTACGAGCAGTACTTC

cdr3_length: 14
d_call: TRBD1
v_call: TRBV5-4
j_call: TRBJ2-1
clone_size: -
cdr3_aa: CASSRTGSVNEQFF
cdr3_nt: TGTGCCAGCAGCCGGACAGGGTCTGTAAATGAGCAGTTCTTC

cdr3_length: 13
d_call: -
v_call: TRBV9
j_call: TRBJ2-5
clone_size: -
cdr3_aa: CASSVGGEDTQYF
cdr3_nt: TGTGCCAGCAGCGTTGGCGGGGAAGACACCCAGTACTTC

cdr3_length: 11
d_call: -
v_call: TRBV29-1
j_call: TRBJ2-1
clone_size: -
cdr3_aa: CSVLTGIEQFF
cdr3_nt: TGCAGCGTCCTAACAGGGATTGAGCAGTTCTTC

cdr3_length: 18
d_call: TRBD1
v_call: TRBV7-3
j_call: TRBJ2-6
clone_size: once
cdr3_aa: CASSKSAGGGSGANVLTF
cdr3_nt: TGTGCCAGCAGCAAATCAGCAGGGGGCGGATCTGGGGCCAACGTCCTGACTTTC

cdr3_length: 15
d_call: TRBD1
v_call: TRBV6-1
j_call: TRBJ1-5
clone_size: -
cdr3_aa: CASSEIPGTGRPQHF
cdr3_nt: TGTGCCAGCAGTGAAATACCCGGGACAGGGAGGCCCCAGCATTTT

cdr3_length: 14
d_call: TRBD1
v_call: TRBV7-6
j_call: TRBJ2-7
clone_size: -
cdr3_aa: CASSLGTGIVEQYF
cdr3_nt: TGTGCCAGCAGCTTGGGGACAGGGATTGTCGAGCAGTACTTC

cdr3_length: 15
d_call: TRBD1
v_call: TRBV18
j_call: TRBJ2-5
clone_size: -
cdr3_aa: CASSPGTGGKETQYF
cdr3_nt: TGTGCCAGCTCACCAGGGACAGGGGGAAAAGAGACCCAGTACTTC

cdr3_length: 16
d_call: -
v_call: TRBV27
j_call: TRBJ2-1
clone_size: -
cdr3_aa: CASSLSGGSSYNEQFF
cdr3_nt: TGTGCCAGCAGTTTATCGGGTGGGAGCTCCTACAATGAGCAGTTCTTC

cdr3_length: 16
d_call: -
v_call: TRBV6-1
j_call: TRBJ1-2
clone_size: -
cdr3_aa: CASSENLVPFNYGYTF
cdr3_nt: TGTGCCAGCAGTGAAAATCTAGTCCCTTTTAACTATGGCTACACCTTC

cdr3_length: 13
d_call: TRBD1
v_call: TRBV6-5
j_call: TRBJ2-2
clone_size: once
cdr3_aa: CASMVQGIGELFF
cdr3_nt: TGTGCCAGCATGGTACAGGGGATCGGGGAGCTGTTTTTT

cdr3_length: 15
d_call: TRBD1
v_call: TRBV7-6
j_call: TRBJ2-7
clone_size: -
cdr3_aa: CASSLQGTGGSEQYF
cdr3_nt: TGTGCCAGCAGCCTACAAGGGACAGGGGGCAGCGAGCAGTACTTC

cdr3_length: 15
d_call: -
v_call: TRBV7-8
j_call: TRBJ1-3
clone_size: -
cdr3_aa: CASSLGSISGNTIYF
cdr3_nt: TGTGCCAGCAGCTTAGGTAGCATCTCTGGAAACACCATATATTTT

cdr3_length: 15
d_call: TRBD1
v_call: TRBV28
j_call: TRBJ1-2
clone_size: -
cdr3_aa: CASRNRGLLSGGYTF
cdr3_nt: TGTGCCAGCAGGAACAGGGGGCTGCTATCTGGTGGCTACACCTTC

cdr3_length: 13
d_call: -
v_call: TRBV19
j_call: TRBJ2-2
clone_size: few
cdr3_aa: CASSIGGAGELFF
cdr3_nt: TGTGCCAGTAGTATCGGCGGGGCCGGGGAGCTGTTTTTT

cdr3_length: 13
d_call: TRBD1
v_call: TRBV5-5
j_call: TRBJ1-2
clone_size: -
cdr3_aa: CASSLDRARGYTF
cdr3_nt: TGTGCCAGCAGCCTCGACAGGGCAAGGGGCTACACCTTC

cdr3_length: 13
d_call: -
v_call: TRBV2
j_call: TRBJ2-1
clone_size: -
cdr3_aa: CASSASFRQRQFF
cdr3_nt: TGTGCCAGCAGCGCCAGTTTCAGGCAGAGGCAGTTCTTC

cdr3_length: 17
d_call: TRBD1
v_call: TRBV18
j_call: TRBJ1-2
clone_size: -
cdr3_aa: CASSPRVQGDYNYGYTF
cdr3_nt: TGTGCCAGCTCACCACGCGTACAGGGGGACTATAACTATGGCTACACCTTC

cdr3_length: 11
d_call: -
v_call: TRBV5-1
j_call: TRBJ2-3
clone_size: -
cdr3_aa: CASSAEDTQYF
cdr3_nt: TGCGCCAGCAGTGCGGAAGATACGCAGTATTTT

cdr3_length: 13
d_call: -
v_call: TRBV28
j_call: TRBJ1-1
clone_size: once
cdr3_aa: CASSLSWNTEAFF
cdr3_nt: TGTGCCAGCAGTTTATCATGGAACACTGAAGCTTTCTTT

cdr3_length: 14
d_call: -
v_call: TRBV27
j_call: TRBJ1-2
clone_size: -
cdr3_aa: CASSTIRNYFRLSF
cdr3_nt: TGTGCCAGCAGTACCATCCGAAACTATTTCCGGTTGTCCTTC

cdr3_length: 14
d_call: -
v_call: TRBV30
j_call: TRBJ2-7
clone_size: once
cdr3_aa: CAWSVRQVDYEQYF
cdr3_nt: TGTGCCTGGAGTGTACGACAGGTCGACTACGAGCAGTACTTC

cdr3_length: 12
d_call: -
v_call: TRBV29-1
j_call: TRBJ2-5
clone_size: -
cdr3_aa: CSGLKGEETQYF
cdr3_nt: TGCAGCGGATTAAAGGGGGAAGAAACCCAGTACTTC

cdr3_length: 19
d_call: TRBD2
v_call: TRBV19
j_call: TRBJ2-1
clone_size: -
cdr3_aa: CASSISGLAGDGAYNEQFF
cdr3_nt: TGTGCCAGTAGTATTTCCGGACTAGCGGGAGATGGTGCCTACAATGAGCAGTTCTTC

cdr3_length: 15
d_call: TRBD2
v_call: TRBV19
j_call: TRBJ2-7
clone_size: -
cdr3_aa: CASSILAGSSYEQYF
cdr3_nt: TGTGCCAGTAGTATTCTAGCGGGTAGCTCCTACGAGCAGTACTTC